The source of this T cell receptor (beta chain) is a study of cytomegalovirus exposure and HLA in healthy donors. Study conclusions and caveats: Specificity for CMV antigens was confirmed in vitro for a few of the CMV-associated chains. Later analysis suggested most CMV-associated TCR beta chains were HLA-restricted. Cytomegalovirus-associated status was assigned to roughly 160 TCR beta chains.

The study ran its PCR with 60 Vbeta and 13 Jbeta primers. The repertoire was sequenced with immunoSEQ multiplex PCR; TCRdb's copy has only in-frame clones and lacks some. The profile covers 150,000 to 200,000 clones, with about 81% appearing a single time and roughly 3% taken by the ten largest. This CDR3 is 15 amino acids long. The V gene's germline CDR1 is SGHAT and CDR2 FQNNGV. V lost 6 bases to trimming and J lost 9 bases; unmatched junction nucleotides: 10. Only a few counts were recorded for this clone. Antigen specificity is unknown. The specimen was PBMCs. The sequence was collected from a woman aged 45-65 years in good health and CMV-seropositive. This chain joins TRBV11-2 and TRBJ2-1; TRBD1 aligns across 11 bases. CDR3 sequence reads: CASSPTGQGVGEQFF. CDR3 nucleotides: TGTGCCAGCAGTCCAACGGGACAGGGGGTAGGTGAGCAGTTCTTC.